Listed below are T cell receptor beta chains from one sample, sequenced in a study of blood T cells in healthy people across ages. TCRdb recomputed calls from the 5' RACE reads with MiXCR, one row per CDR3 protein. The sample lists just over 800,000 distinct CDR3 sequences, under 80% occurring once. The sample was blood. Source of these receptors: a man in his thirties or forties in good health. Each CDR3 is given with its conserved first and last residue. Each record gives: J gene, clone size, D gene, V gene, CDR3 protein, CDR3 DNA. A D gene is named only where the DNA matches it firmly. Size tells how often a clone was seen (once, few, many) or the class of an expanded clone, and some rows leave it out.

TRBJ2-7 | NA | TRBD2 | TRBV27 | CASSNSGLAGGRKQYF | TGTGCCAGCAGCAACTCTGGACTAGCGGGGGGGCGTAAGCAGTACTTC
TRBJ1-1 | NA | NA | TRBV2 | CAGQTKTTEAFF | TGTGCCGGCCAGACAAAGACGACTGAAGCTTTCTTT
TRBJ2-3 | few | NA | TRBV27 | CASSLRQVTDTQYF | TGTGCCAGCAGTCTCCGACAGGTCACAGATACGCAGTATTTT
TRBJ2-3 | once | NA | TRBV30 | CAWSAGHLEYF | TGTGCCTGGAGTGCGGGACATCTGGAGTATTTT
TRBJ2-2 | NA | TRBD2 | TRBV4-2 | CASSQAFRGGASGELFF | TGTGCCAGCAGCCAAGCTTTCCGCGGGGGGGCCTCCGGGGAGCTGTTTTTT
TRBJ2-1 | NA | NA | TRBV4-3 | CASSPSLPNEQFF | TGCGCCAGCAGCCCCTCCCTCCCCAATGAGCAGTTCTTC
TRBJ1-1 | NA | NA | TRBV9 | CASSVEGDTEAFF | TGTGCCAGCAGCGTAGAAGGGGACACTGAAGCTTTCTTT
TRBJ1-2 | NA | TRBD1 | TRBV29-1 | CSAIDRGLGYTF | TGCAGCGCGATAGACAGGGGACTTGGCTACACCTTC
TRBJ2-3 | NA | NA | TRBV25-1 | CASSLWGGRGDTQYF | TGTGCCAGCAGCCTATGGGGAGGACGAGGAGATACGCAGTATTTT
TRBJ2-3 | NA | TRBD2 | TRBV7-2 | CASSLDRTSGTDTQYF | TGTGCCAGCAGCTTGGACAGGACTAGCGGGACAGATACGCAGTATTTT
TRBJ2-3 | NA | NA | TRBV7-2 | CASSSTGTTGTDTQYF | TGTGCCAGCAGCTCGACCGGGACCACCGGCACAGATACGCAGTATTTT
TRBJ1-2 | few | NA | TRBV6-6 | CASSTSGAYGYTF | TGTGCCAGCAGTACTTCAGGGGCCTATGGCTACACCTTC
TRBJ2-2 | few | TRBD1 | TRBV29-1 | CSVEAGQVGTGELFF | TGCAGCGTTGAGGCGGGACAGGTGGGGACCGGGGAGCTGTTTTTT
TRBJ2-7 | NA | TRBD2 | TRBV27 | CASRRGTSGDSYEQYF | TGTGCCAGCAGGCGAGGGACTAGCGGGGATTCCTACGAGCAGTACTTC
TRBJ2-5 | NA | TRBD2 | TRBV12-3/TRBV12-4 | CASSPEGLAGFQETQYF | TGTGCCAGCAGTCCTGAGGGGCTAGCGGGATTTCAAGAGACCCAGTACTTC
TRBJ1-5 | NA | NA | TRBV6-1 | CASSEGRGGYSNQPQHF | TGTGCCAGCAGTGAAGGGCGAGGGGGGTACAGCAATCAGCCCCAGCATTTT
TRBJ2-1 | NA | NA | TRBV27 | CASSPRLGVGNEQFF | TGTGCCAGCAGTCCCCGACTGGGCGTGGGGAATGAGCAGTTCTTC
TRBJ2-1 | NA | TRBD2 | TRBV9 | CASSVVGSPLAGVSYNEQFF | TGTGCCAGCAGCGTAGTAGGGTCCCCTCTAGCGGGGGTCTCCTACAATGAGCAGTTCTTC
TRBJ2-1 | NA | TRBD1 | TRBV6-2/TRBV6-3 | CASSYRDRIYNEQFF | TGTGCCAGCAGTTACCGGGACAGAATTTACAATGAGCAGTTCTTC
TRBJ2-7 | NA | NA | TRBV7-2 | CASSTQTYEQYF | TGTGCCAGCAGCACTCAGACCTACGAGCAGTACTTC
TRBJ2-5 | NA | NA | TRBV20-1 | CSAPVETQYF | TGCAGTGCTCCAGTCGAGACCCAGTACTTC
TRBJ2-6 | NA | NA | TRBV10-3 | CAIWPEGAGANVLTF | TGTGCCATCTGGCCAGAGGGGGCTGGGGCCAACGTCCTGACTTTC
TRBJ1-2 | few | TRBD1 | TRBV20-1 | CSARTGRNYGYTF | TGCAGTGCCAGGACAGGTCGTAACTATGGCTACACCTTC
TRBJ1-2 | NA | NA | TRBV7-3 | CASSFIGNYGYTF | TGTGCCAGCAGCTTTATAGGGAACTATGGCTACACCTTC
TRBJ1-2 | NA | TRBD1 | TRBV28 | CASSLGDRHYGYTF | TGTGCCAGCAGCCTAGGGGACAGGCACTATGGCTACACCTTC
TRBJ1-2 | NA | NA | TRBV24-1 | CATSGGIGYTF | TGTGCCACCAGTGGAGGGATCGGCTACACCTTC
TRBJ2-1 | NA | NA | TRBV6-2/TRBV6-3 | CASSYSGLPAEQFF | TGTGCCAGCAGTTACTCAGGGCTCCCGGCTGAGCAGTTCTTC
TRBJ2-5 | few | NA | TRBV11-1 | CASSLGTGGNGIQETQYF | TGTGCCAGCAGCTTGGGGACCGGGGGAAATGGAATCCAAGAGACCCAGTACTTC
TRBJ2-5 | NA | NA | TRBV20-1 | CSARDHIGSLGGTQYF | TGCAGTGCTAGAGATCATATCGGGTCTTTAGGGGGGACCCAGTACTTC
TRBJ2-1 | few | NA | TRBV3-1 | CASSQSKGRGYNEQFF | TGTGCCAGCAGCCAATCGAAGGGGCGGGGCTACAATGAGCAGTTCTTC
TRBJ2-6 | NA | NA | TRBV6-2/TRBV6-3 | CASSYSLGSGANVLTF | TGTGCCAGCAGTTACTCACTAGGGTCTGGGGCCAACGTCCTGACTTTC
TRBJ2-7 | NA | NA | TRBV21-1 | CASSKAEDRGHTYEQYF | TGTGCCAGCAGCAAAGCGGAGGACAGGGGGCACACCTACGAGCAGTACTTC
TRBJ1-6 | NA | TRBD1 | TRBV4-3 | CASSRRTGVESSPLHF | TGCGCCAGCAGCAGACGGACAGGCGTGGAGAGTTCACCCCTCCACTTT
TRBJ1-1 | NA | NA | TRBV28 | CASSLLSSLGTEAFF | TGTGCCAGCAGTTTACTGAGTAGTTTGGGCACTGAAGCTTTCTTT
TRBJ2-3 | NA | TRBD2 | TRBV7-2 | CASSVGLAGGQLDTQYF | TGTGCCAGCAGCGTGGGACTAGCGGGGGGGCAGCTAGATACGCAGTATTTT
TRBJ2-1 | NA | NA | TRBV9 | CASSGNPLVGSSYNEQFF | TGTGCCAGCAGCGGAAACCCCCTCGTAGGAAGCTCCTACAATGAGCAGTTCTTC
TRBJ1-6 | NA | NA | TRBV4-2 | CASSQVLQNNSPLHF | TGTGCCAGCAGCCAAGTCCTACAAAATAATTCACCCCTCCACTTT
TRBJ2-3 | NA | NA | TRBV28 | CASLSAPKDTQYF | TGTGCCAGCCTATCAGCGCCTAAAGATACGCAGTATTTT
TRBJ2-7 | NA | NA | TRBV9 | CASSVGLGVAAYEQYF | TGTGCCAGCAGCGTAGGTTTGGGGGTCGCCGCCTACGAGCAGTACTTC
TRBJ2-3 | NA | TRBD2 | TRBV9 | CASSVEGGGTDTQYF | TGTGCCAGCAGCGTAGAAGGCGGGGGGACAGATACGCAGTATTTT
TRBJ2-3 | NA | NA | TRBV6-1 | CASSPARGPGSTDTQYF | TGTGCCAGCAGCCCAGCCCGAGGACCAGGGAGCACAGATACGCAGTATTTT
TRBJ1-1 | NA | TRBD1 | TRBV12-3/TRBV12-4 | CASSLTGGSNTEAFF | TGTGCCAGCAGTCTGACAGGGGGCAGTAACACTGAAGCTTTCTTT